Shown below are 24 T cell receptor beta chains from a single sample sequenced in a study of identical twins. TCRdb fed the 5' RACE reads into MiXCR, producing one record per CDR3 protein. The sample lists some 330,000 distinct CDR3 sequences, roughly 10% occurring once. The specimen was naive T cells sorted from blood. The receptor set was obtained from a woman in her forties or fifties in good health.

The J gene is TRBJ2-7, the V gene TRBV27, with a weak D call TRBD2 (5 bases). With 6 bases removed from V and 0 bases from J, the gap between germline ends came to 12 bases. The CDR3 is 14 residues long. The germline CDR1 and CDR2 sequences are MNHEY and SMNVEV (reference sequence). The CDR3 DNA sequence: TGTGCCAGCAGCCATATGGCGGGCTCCTACGAGCAGTACGTC. Residues: CASSHMAGSYEQYV.

This clonotype has only a few counts. The chain uses TRBV5-1 and TRBJ2-5; D gene uncertain. The CDR3 sequence is 14 residues long. Germline V gene data show CDR1 as SGHRS and CDR2 as YFSETQ. V was pared by 1 base and J by 0 bases, with 7 bases between. Here the CDR3 DNA reads TGCGCCAGCAGCTTGTGGGGTTACCAAGAGACCCAGTACTTC. Translating it yields CASSLWGYQETQYF.

V gene TRBV2 combines with J gene TRBJ2-1; TRBD2 agrees at 11 bases. The germline V gene has CDR1 SNHLY and CDR2 FYNNEI. The CDR3 has 15 amino acids. The V and J ends lost 3 bases and 8 bases, in that order; junction bases with no gene match: 6. CDR3 amino acids: CASSDLSGRAHEQFF. The CDR3 DNA reads TGTGCCAGCAGTGATCTTAGCGGGAGGGCCCATGAGCAGTTCTTC.

This clonotype was found many times. The rearrangement links TRBV6-2 or TRBV6-3 to TRBJ1-3; weak D call: TRBD1 (5 bases). The CDR3 consists of 17 residues. Germline V CDR1 and CDR2: MNHEY, SVGEGT. The ends were cut back, 7 bases at V and 1 base at J, with 20 bases in the middle. CDR3 nucleotide sequence: TGTGCCAGCACCTACGCCGGGAGGGGTAGATCTGGAAACACCATATATTTT. This codes for CASTYAGRGRSGNTIYF.

There are many counts of this clonotype. The chain carries TRBV5-1 and TRBJ2-3; 9 bases are a match to TRBD1. After removal of 4 bases from V and 3 bases from J, the junction contained 6 bases not matched to a gene. Germline V gives CDR1 SGHRS, CDR2 YFSETQ. The CDR3 length is 15 residues. The CDR3 bases are TGCGCCAGCAGCGGAGGGGGACAGGGAACAGATACGCAGTATTTT. It encodes CASSGGGQGTDTQYF. The whole variable domain, remainder taken from reference TRBV5-1 and TRBJ2-3, is KAGVTQTPRYLIKTRGQQVTLSCSPISGHRSVSWYQQTPGQGLQFLFEYFSETQRNKGNFPGRFSGRQFSNSRSEMNVSTLELGDSALYLCASSGGGQGTDTQYFGPGTRLTVL.

The genes are TRBV5-1 and TRBJ2-3; D possibly matches TRBD1 or TRBD2 (5 bases each). CDR1 SGHRS and CDR2 YFSETQ come from the germline V gene. V was cut by 7 bases and J by 1 base, with 10 bases left in between. This CDR3 region has 13 residues. CDR3 in amino acids: CASDRGGTDTQYF. CDR3 DNA: TGCGCCAGCGATAGAGGGGGCACAGATACGCAGTATTTT.

This rearrangement joins TRBV5-5 to TRBJ2-5; TRBD1 agrees at 11 bases. The ends lost 0 bases at V and 11 bases at J; junction bases unmatched: 9. The CDR3 sequence is 15 residues long. The germline V gene has CDR1 SGHKS and CDR2 YYEKEE (reference sequence). Here the CDR3 DNA reads TGTGCCAGCAGCTTGGCCGCCGGGACAGGGGGGGGACAGTACTTC. This encodes CASSLAAGTGGGQYF.

This clonotype was seen repeatedly, ten times or more. The V and J genes are TRBV9 and TRBJ2-2; D not resolved. The CDR3 covers 14 residues. Germline lookup yields CDR1 SGDLS and CDR2 YYNGEE. The CDR3 coding sequence is TGTGCAAGTCGACACGACGCGAACACCGGGGAGCTGTTTTTT. It specifies CASRHDANTGELFF.

This clonotype has more than one count but fewer than ten. This chain joins TRBV6-5 and TRBJ2-5; D possibly matches TRBD1 or TRBD2 (5 bases each). Germline CDR1 is MNHEY and CDR2 is SVGAGI. V lost 1 base, J lost 1 base, and 16 bases lay in between. The CDR3 sequence is 17 residues long. Here the CDR3 reads CASSYCIRGEIQETQYF. The DNA of the CDR3 is TGTGCCAGCAGTTACTGTATAAGAGGGGAGATCCAAGAGACCCAGTACTTC.

Ten or more counts support this clonotype. The chain employs TRBV6-2 or TRBV6-3 and TRBJ2-3; D is undetermined. The germline V gene has CDR1 MNHEY and CDR2 SVGEGT. CDR3 length equals 14 residues. Trimming left V 4 bases short and J 2 bases short, with 10 bases between. The CDR3 sequence: CASSLVAFTDTQYF. The CDR3 bases are TGTGCCAGCAGTTTGGTGGCCTTCACAGATACGCAGTATTTT.

Many counts were recorded for this clonotype. The V and J genes are TRBV25-1 and TRBJ2-7; tentative D call: TRBD1 (5 bases). Germline assignment: CDR1 MGHDK and CDR2 SYGVNS. With 9 bases removed from V and 2 bases from J, the gap between germline ends came to 23 bases. The CDR3 consists of 16 residues. CDR3: CARWMSGAGEPYEQYV. As DNA, the CDR3 is TGTGCCAGATGGATGAGTGGGGCAGGCGAACCCTACGAGCAGTACGTC.

The gene calls are TRBV11-2 and TRBJ2-7; 7 bases are shared with TRBD1. The ends lost 5 bases at V and 2 bases at J; junction bases unmatched: 6. Germline V gives CDR1 SGHAT, CDR2 FQNNGV. The CDR3 covers 14 residues. In DNA, the CDR3 is TGTGCCAGCAGCCGGGGACAGCAAGCCTACGAGCAGTACGTC. This sequence encodes CASSRGQQAYEQYV.

This clonotype was recorded many times. The chain carries TRBV20-1 and TRBJ2-7; D is uncertain. CDR1 DFQATT and CDR2 SNEGSKA come from the germline V gene (reference sequence). The CDR3 runs 14 residues. V was shortened by 3 bases and J by 1 base, with 13 bases between the two germline ends. DNA of the CDR3: TGCAGTGCTAGTATTTCGGCCGCATCCTACGAGCAGTACTTC. This gives the protein CSASISAASYEQYF.

The chain uses TRBV2 and TRBJ1-2, with TRBD1 identical over 9 bases. This CDR3 has 14 amino acids. Germline lookup yields CDR1 SNHLY and CDR2 FYNNEI. The trim removed 1 base at V and 7 bases at J, leaving 4 bases unmatched. The CDR3: CASSEVDRGFGYTF. The CDR3, as DNA: TGTGCCAGCAGTGAAGTAGACAGGGGGTTTGGCTACACCTTC.

With respect to this clonotype: This may arise from a read error, as a much more abundant clone is one base away. The V call is TRBV5-1, the J call TRBJ2-7; D is perhaps TRBD1 (6 bases). Germline lookup yields CDR1 SGHRS and CDR2 YFSETQ. V was pared by 3 bases and J by 3 bases, with 10 bases between. The CDR3 is 13 residues long. CDR3 in amino acids: CASSYGQRYEQYF. The DNA of the CDR3 is TGCGCCAGCAGCTACGGACAGCGCTACGAGCAGTACTTC. Together with reference TRBV5-1 and TRBJ2-7, the CDR3 gives the full variable domain: KAGVTQTPRYLIKTRGQQVTLSCSPISGHRSVSWYQQTPGQGLQFLFEYFSETQRNKGNFPGRFSGRQFSNSRSEMNVSTLELGDSALYLCASSYGQRYEQYFGPGTRLTVT.

This clonotype was seen just once. A much larger clone lies a single base off, so this may be a read error. The chain carries TRBV6-5 and TRBJ2-7, with 10 nucleotides matching TRBD2. The germline V gene has CDR1 MNHEY and CDR2 SVGAGI. There are 15 residues in the CDR3. In DNA form, the CDR3 reads TGTGCCATCAGTTCCTGGACTAGCGGCGCCTACGAGCAGTACTTC. This encodes CAISSWTSGAYEQYF.

This clonotype was counted ten times or more. The chain couples TRBV29-1 to TRBJ2-5, with 7 bases matching TRBD2. The junction had 11 bases not matched to a gene; V was cut back by 3 bases and J by 4 bases. Per the germline V gene, CDR1 is SQVTM and CDR2 is ANQGSEA. The CDR3 spans 15 residues. As DNA, the CDR3 is TGCAGCGTTGAGCCCCTGAGCAGGGAGGGAGAGACCCAGTACTTC. Its protein is CSVEPLSREGETQYF.

Many counts were recorded for this clonotype. This chain's CDR3 is CASSLRGAGNQPQHF. The CDR3 coding sequence is TGTGCCAGCAGTTTACGGGGGGCGGGCAATCAGCCCCAGCATTTT. The chain links TRBV27 to TRBJ1-5; D is perhaps TRBD1 (6 bases). This CDR3 has 15 amino acids. Germline V lookup: CDR1 MNHEY, CDR2 SMNVEV (reference sequence). Trimming pared 2 bases from V and 2 bases from J, leaving 10 bases between.

This clonotype was seen repeatedly, ten times or more. CDR3 DNA sequence: TGCAGCGTTGAGGTGACAGATACGCAGTATTTT. Translated, it gives CSVEVTDTQYF. The J gene is TRBJ2-3, the V gene TRBV29-1; D is uncertain. Per germline, CDR1 SQVTM and CDR2 ANQGSEA. The CDR3 is made up of 11 amino acids. Trimming stripped 3 bases from V and 3 bases from J, with 4 bases between.

The CDR3 sequence is CASSPQGARTQYF. CDR3 coding DNA: TGTGCCAGCAGCCCGCAGGGGGCGCGGACCCAGTACTTC. The chain employs TRBV11-3 and TRBJ2-5, with 8 positions matching TRBD1. This CDR3 has 13 amino acids. V was clipped by 5 bases and J by 7 bases; unmatched bases: 6. The germline CDR1 and CDR2 sequences are SGHNT and YENEEA.

The genes are TRBV27 and TRBJ1-1, with TRBD1 identical over 8 bases. After removal of 8 bases from V and 3 bases from J, the junction contained 8 bases not matched to a gene. Germline V gene sequence: CDR1 MNHEY, CDR2 SMNVEV (reference sequence). The CDR3 sequence is 14 residues long. The CDR3 nucleotides are TGTGCCAGCGTACCAGGGACAGGCTACACTGAAGCTTTCTTT. As protein: CASVPGTGYTEAFF.

This CDR3 reads CASSSWIGPTEAFF. Here the CDR3 DNA reads TGTGCCAGCAGTTCTTGGATAGGGCCCACTGAAGCTTTCTTT. The chain recombines TRBV27 with TRBJ1-1; D remains ambiguous. Trimming pared 4 bases from V and 4 bases from J, leaving 13 bases between. Germline V gene lookup returns CDR1 MNHEY and CDR2 SMNVEV (reference sequence). The CDR3 has 14 amino acids.

This chain joins TRBV12-3 or TRBV12-4 and TRBJ2-2, with D unresolved. CDR3 length: 16 residues. Trimming took off 6 bases at V and 3 bases at J, with 17 bases between the two ends. For the CDR3, the DNA is TGTGCCAGCAGCCCTGCCGGACCACCCGACACCGGGGAGCTGTTTTTT. As protein: CASSPAGPPDTGELFF.

This clonotype was detected a few times. The gene calls are TRBV20-1 and TRBJ2-1, with 8 bases aligning to TRBD2. This CDR3 has 12 amino acids. V was clipped by 3 bases and J by 7 bases; unmatched bases: 2. Germline-derived CDR1 and CDR2 are DFQATT and SNEGSKA (reference sequence). The CDR3 loop reads CSASRLANEQFF. CDR3 bases: TGCAGTGCTAGTAGACTAGCGAATGAGCAGTTCTTC.